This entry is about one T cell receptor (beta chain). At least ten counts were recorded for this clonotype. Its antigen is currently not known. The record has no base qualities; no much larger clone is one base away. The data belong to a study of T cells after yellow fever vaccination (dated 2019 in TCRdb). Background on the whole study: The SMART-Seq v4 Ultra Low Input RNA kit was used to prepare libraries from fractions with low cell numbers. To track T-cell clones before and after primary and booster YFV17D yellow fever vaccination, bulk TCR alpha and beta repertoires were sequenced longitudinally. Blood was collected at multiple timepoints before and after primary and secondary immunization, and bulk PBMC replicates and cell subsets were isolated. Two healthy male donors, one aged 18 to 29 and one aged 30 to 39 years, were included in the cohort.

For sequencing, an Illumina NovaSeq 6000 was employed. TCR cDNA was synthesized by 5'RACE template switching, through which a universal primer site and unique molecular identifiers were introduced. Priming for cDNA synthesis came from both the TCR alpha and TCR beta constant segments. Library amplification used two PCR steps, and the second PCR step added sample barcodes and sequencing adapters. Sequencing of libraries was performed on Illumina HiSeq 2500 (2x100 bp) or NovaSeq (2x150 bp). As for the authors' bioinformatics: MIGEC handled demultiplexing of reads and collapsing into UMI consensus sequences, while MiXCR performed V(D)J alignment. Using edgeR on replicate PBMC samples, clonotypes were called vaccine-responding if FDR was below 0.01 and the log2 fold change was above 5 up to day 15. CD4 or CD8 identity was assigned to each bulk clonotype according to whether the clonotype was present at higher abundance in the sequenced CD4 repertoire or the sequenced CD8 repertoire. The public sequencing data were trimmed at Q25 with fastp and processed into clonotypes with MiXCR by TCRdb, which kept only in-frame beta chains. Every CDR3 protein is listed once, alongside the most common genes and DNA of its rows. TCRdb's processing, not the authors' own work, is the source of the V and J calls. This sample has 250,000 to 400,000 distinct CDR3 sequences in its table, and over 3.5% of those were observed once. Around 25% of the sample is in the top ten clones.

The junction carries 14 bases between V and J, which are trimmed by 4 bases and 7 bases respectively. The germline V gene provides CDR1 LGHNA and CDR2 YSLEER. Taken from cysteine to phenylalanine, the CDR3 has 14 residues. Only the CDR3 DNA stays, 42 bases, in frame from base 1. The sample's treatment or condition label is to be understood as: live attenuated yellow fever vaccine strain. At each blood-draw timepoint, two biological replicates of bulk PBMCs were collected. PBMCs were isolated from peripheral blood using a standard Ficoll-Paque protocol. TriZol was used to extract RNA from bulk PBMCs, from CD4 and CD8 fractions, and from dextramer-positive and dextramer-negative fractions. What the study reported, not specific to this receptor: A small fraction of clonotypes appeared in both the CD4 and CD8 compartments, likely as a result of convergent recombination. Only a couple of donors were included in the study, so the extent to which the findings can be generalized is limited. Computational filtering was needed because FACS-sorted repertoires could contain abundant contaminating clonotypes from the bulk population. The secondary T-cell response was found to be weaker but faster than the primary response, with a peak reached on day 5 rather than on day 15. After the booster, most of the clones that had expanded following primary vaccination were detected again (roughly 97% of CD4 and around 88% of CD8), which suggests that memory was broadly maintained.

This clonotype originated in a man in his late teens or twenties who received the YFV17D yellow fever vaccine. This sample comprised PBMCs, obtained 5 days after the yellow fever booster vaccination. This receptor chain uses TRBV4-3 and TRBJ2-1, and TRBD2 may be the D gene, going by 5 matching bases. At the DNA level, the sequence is TGCGCCAGCAGCCGGATAGGGAGCCGGAATGAGCAGTTCTTC. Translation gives CASSRIGSRNEQFF.